This entry lists 5 T cell receptor beta chains sequenced from one sample in a study of CD8 T cells in ankylosing spondylitis. In TCRdb, the 5' RACE reads were re-called with MiXCR into one record per CDR3 protein. The sample holds about 240,000 distinct CDR3 sequences, approximately 9% seen once. The sequencing input was blood, either unsorted or a sorted T cell fraction (not recorded which). The receptors were sampled from a male donor with ankylosing spondylitis or in good health (not recorded which).

There are many counts of this clonotype. The chain joins TRBV27 to TRBJ1-5; D might be TRBD1 (6 bases). The CDR3 spans 16 residues. CDR1 MNHEY and CDR2 SMNVEV come from the germline V gene (reference sequence). V dropped 4 bases and J dropped 3 bases, with 16 bases sitting between them. The CDR3 DNA reads as TGTGCCAGCAGTTCCCGTCCGGTGGGGGCCAATCAGCCCCAGCATTTT. Its translation is CASSSRPVGANQPQHF.

This clonotype was observed many times. This rearrangement joins TRBV5-1 to TRBJ1-4; no clear D gene. The CDR3 spans 13 residues. Deletions cut 7 bases from V and 6 bases from J, with 13 bases between. Germline V gene data show CDR1 as SGHRS and CDR2 as YFSETQ. The CDR3 bases are TGCGCCAGCGCCCACGACTCCTATGAAAAACTGTTTTTT. Residues: CASAHDSYEKLFF.

In its sample, this clonotype was seen many times. The rearrangement links TRBV12-3 or TRBV12-4 to TRBJ2-1; 9 bases fit TRBD2. The CDR3 is made up of 15 amino acids. Trimming removed 7 bases from V and 7 bases from J; junction bases left unmatched: 11. The CDR3 spells CASTPRLAGPNEQFF. The CDR3 coding sequence is TGTGCCAGCACTCCTCGTCTAGCGGGGCCGAATGAGCAGTTCTTC.

This clonotype occurred many times. The V call is TRBV20-1, the J call TRBJ2-1, with TRBD2 matching over 8 bases. The trim removed 3 bases at V and 0 bases at J, leaving 4 bases unmatched. Germline V CDR1 and CDR2: DFQATT, SNEGSKA (reference sequence). The CDR3 has 15 amino acids. DNA for the CDR3: TGCAGTGCTAGCGGGGGGGGCAGCTCCTACAATGAGCAGTTCTTC. It yields the protein CSASGGGSSYNEQFF.

This clonotype has at least ten counts. This chain's CDR3 is CSVVESGSNYGYTF. The CDR3 DNA reads TGCAGCGTTGTTGAGTCAGGTTCAAACTATGGCTACACCTTC. The chain is built from TRBV29-1 and TRBJ1-2; D ambiguous. This CDR3 region has 14 residues. Trimming took 4 bases from V and 2 from J, leaving 14 bases between them. In germline, CDR1 is SQVTM, CDR2 ANQGSEA.